The 20 T cell receptor beta chains below were found in one sample sequenced in a study of tumor and adjacent non-tumor tissue in lung cancer. The template was RNA from unsorted bulk tissue. The library came from three nested PCR rounds adapted from ARM-PCR protocols. MiXCR, applied by TCRdb to the multiplex PCR reads, yields one record per CDR3 protein. Of approximately 86,000 distinct CDR3 sequences detected, over 60% appear once; the ten largest clones hold approximately 10%. Material for sequencing was lung tumor tissue. The origin of the receptors is a woman aged 40 to 55 with non-small cell lung cancer.

As to this clonotype: This may be a read error, as it is one base from a much larger clone. This chain connects TRBV12-3 or TRBV12-4 to TRBJ1-3; D not resolved. The CDR3 contains 16 residues. CDR3 nucleotide sequence: TGTGCCAGCAGATCCGCCTTCACAGCCTCTGGAAACGCCATATATTTT. Its translation is CASRSAFTASGNAIYF.

In DNA, the CDR3 is TGTGTCAACAGCGCGAGTTCAGGGACTACTGGAAACACCATATATTTT. It encodes CVNSASSGTTGNTIYF. This chain connects TRBV11-2 to TRBJ1-3; possibly TRBD1 for D (5 bases). Germline lookup yields CDR1 SGHAT and CDR2 FQNNGV. The CDR3 loop spans 16 amino acids.

As to this clonotype: A read error may be the cause here, since a much bigger clone is one base away. The genes are TRBV20-1 and TRBJ2-7; a weak D match, TRBD1 (5 bases). V shed 6 bases and J shed 3 bases, with 18 bases lying between them. The CDR3 is 14 amino acids. Germline-derived CDR1 and CDR2 are DFQATT and SNEGSKA (reference sequence). The CDR3 here is CSATTRVYGYEQYF. In nucleotides, the CDR3 is TGCAGTGCAACCACCAGGGTATACGGCTACGAGCAGTACTTC.

As regards this clonotype: Sequence at one end of the junction differs from germline and may be a read error. This chain joins TRBV6-5 and TRBJ1-2; D gene unclear. Germline CDR1 is MNHEY and CDR2 is SVGAGI. This CDR3 contains 14 residues. The CDR3 loop is CASSYQEANHGYTF. The CDR3 nucleotides read TGTGCCAGCAGTTACCAGGAAGCTAACCATGGCTACACCTTC.

This clonotype was observed many times. The gene calls are TRBV10-1 and TRBJ2-2, with a weak D call TRBD1 (5 bases). The germline V gene has CDR1 WNHNN and CDR2 SYGVQD (reference sequence). The CDR3 contains 20 residues. V dropped 0 bases and J dropped 3 bases, with 23 bases sitting between them. CDR3 amino acids: CASSESRIGVSQIYTGELFF. In DNA form, the CDR3 reads TGCGCCAGCAGTGAGTCGAGAATAGGGGTTTCCCAAATTTACACCGGGGAGCTGTTTTTT.

A note on this clonotype: The conserved closing phenylalanine or tryptophan is absent in this CDR3, likely reflecting a read error. This rearrangement joins TRBV10-1 to TRBJ2-7; D possibly uses TRBD1 or TRBD2 (7 bases each). From germline, CDR1 is WNHNN and CDR2 SYGVQD (reference sequence). The CDR3 runs to 19 residues. Trimming removed 7 bases from V and 4 bases from J, with 32 bases in between. The CDR3 sequence is CASNGQDGTNARAWYEQYS. The DNA for the CDR3 is TGCGCCAGCAACGGACAGGACGGGACTAACGCGAGGGCCTGGTACGAGCAGTACTCC.

In its sample, this clonotype was seen many times. V is TRBV29-1 and J is TRBJ1-1, with 7 bases fitting TRBD1. The CDR3 has 14 residues. Germline assignment: CDR1 SQVTM and CDR2 ANQGSEA. Trimming cost V 6 bases and J 4 bases; bases outside gene matches: 11. CDR3 protein: CSVRSRGRGTEAFF. The CDR3 DNA is TGCAGCGTACGATCTAGGGGGCGCGGCACTGAAGCTTTCTTT.

At least ten counts were recorded for this clonotype. V usage is TRBV20-1 and J usage is TRBJ2-3; 7 bases map to TRBD2. The CDR3 totals 14 residues. Germline V gene data show CDR1 as DFQATT and CDR2 as SNEGSKA (reference sequence). The CDR3 reads CRVYSGSSTDTQYF. In DNA, the CDR3 is TGCAGGGTTTATAGCGGGTCTAGCACAGATACGCAGTATTTT.

Remarks on this clonotype: Germline and junction disagree at one end, which may indicate a read error. V gene TRBV11-2 combines with J gene TRBJ2-7; 7 bases align to TRBD2. CDR3 length equals 14 residues. The germline V gene has CDR1 SGHAT and CDR2 FQNNGV. CDR3 sequence reads: CASSSLSSGTIPTF. The CDR3 nucleotides read TGTGCCAGCAGTTCCCTGTCCTCCGGGACTATCCCTACCTTC.

For this clonotype: One junction end does not reproduce the germline sequence, and a read error may be involved. The chain recombines TRBV12-3 or TRBV12-4 with TRBJ2-5; the D gene could be TRBD1 or TRBD2 (5 bases each). This CDR3 region has 15 residues. Here the CDR3 DNA reads TGTGCAAGGGGATTGGTCCAGGAGGCACAAGAGGCCCAGTACTTC. The encoded protein is CARGLVQEAQEAQYF.

The rearrangement links TRBV12-3 or TRBV12-4 to TRBJ2-1, with D tentatively TRBD1 or TRBD2 (5 bases each). Trimming pared 2 bases from V and 7 bases from J, leaving 18 bases between. The CDR3 runs 16 residues. CDR3 coding DNA: TGTGCCAGCAGTTTACTAGCACTAATGGGGCGTAATGAGCAGTTCTTC. Translation gives CASSLLALMGRNEQFF.

To note about this clonotype: This may come from a read error, since a much larger clone is one base off. V and J are TRBV18 and TRBJ2-7; no clear D. This CDR3 is built from 12 residues. CDR1 KGHSH and CDR2 LQKENI come from the germline V gene. The V and J ends lost 6 bases and 3 bases respectively, with 9 bases between them. CDR3 coding DNA: TGTGCCAGCTCCTCAGAGAGCTACGAGCAGTACTTC. Translated, it gives CASSSESYEQYF. Together with reference TRBV18 and TRBJ2-7, the CDR3 gives the full variable domain: NAGVMQNPRHLVRRRGQEARLRCSPMKGHSHVYWYRQLPEEGLKFMVYLQKENIIDESGMPKERFSAEFPKEGPSILRIQQVVRGDSAAYFCASSSESYEQYFGPGTRLTVT.

This chain uses TRBV6-6 with TRBJ1-1, with TRBD1 matching 7 bases. CDR1 is MNHNY, CDR2 SVGAGI, per germline (reference sequence). The ends lost 11 bases at V and 13 bases at J; junction bases unmatched: 25. This CDR3 spans 15 amino acids. CDR3 sequence (DNA): TGTGCCGCCTCCGCGGGACAGAGGCTCCAAGCGCTCGATTTCTTT. Amino acids: CAASAGQRLQALDFF.

Concerning this clonotype: At one boundary the junction diverges from the germline segment, which might be a read error. V usage is TRBV6-6 and J usage is TRBJ2-5; D uncertain. Germline V gene lookup returns CDR1 MNHNY and CDR2 SVGAGI (reference sequence). The CDR3 consists of 14 residues. DNA of the CDR3: TGCGCCAGCAGTTACCGATACGAACAAGAGACCCAGTACTTC. Translating it yields CASSYRYEQETQYF.

Turning to this clonotype: The germline gene is not matched at one end of the junction; a read error may be the cause. This chain joins TRBV11-2 and TRBJ2-1; no definite D call. Germline CDR1 reads SGHAT; CDR2 reads FQNNGV. This CDR3 spans 13 amino acids. The CDR3 sequence is CASSLGDNKEQFF. CDR3 coding DNA: TGTGCTAGCAGCTTAGGAGACAACAAAGAGCAGTTCTTC.

As to this clonotype: The junction departs from the called germline gene at one end, perhaps through a read error. The chain has TRBV11-2 and TRBJ1-2; D unresolved. CDR1 SGHAT and CDR2 FQNNGV come from the germline V gene. The CDR3 length is 12 residues. The CDR3 loop is CASSFVHAGYTF. The CDR3 nucleotides are TGTGCTAGCAGCTTCGTACATGCCGGCTACACCTTC.

With respect to this clonotype: The conserved phenylalanine or tryptophan normally closing the CDR3 is absent here, so this likely arose from a read error. V is TRBV10-2 and J is TRBJ2-7; D tentatively reads TRBD1 or TRBD2 (5 bases each). This CDR3 has 14 residues. CDR1 is WSHSY, CDR2 SAAADI, per germline. V lost 7 bases and J 6 bases, leaving 19 bases between the germline ends. The CDR3 spells CASNLTPSGGEQYL. CDR3 sequence (DNA): TGCGCCAGCAATTTGACGCCTAGTGGGGGCGAGCAGTACTTA.

In the case of this clonotype: A read error may produce the germline difference seen at one junction end. This chain links TRBV10-2 with TRBJ2-1, with D hard to call. The CDR3 runs 11 residues. Germline V CDR1 and CDR2: WSHSY, SAAADI. Here the CDR3 DNA reads TGCGCCTGCAGTGCCCACAATGAGCATTTCTTC. It encodes CACSAHNEHFF.

With respect to this clonotype: At one end, the junction sequence differs from germline, possibly due to a read error. The CDR3, as DNA: TGTGCTAGCAGCAAGACACTAGCTGTACTGTACAATGAGCAGTTCTTT. It translates to CASSKTLAVLYNEQFF. The chain combines TRBV11-2 with TRBJ2-1; the D gene is possibly TRBD2 (6 bases). Germline V gene sequence: CDR1 SGHAT, CDR2 FQNNGV. The CDR3 is 16 residues long.

The V call is TRBV28, the J call TRBJ2-1; D may be TRBD1 (5 bases). V lost 5 bases to trimming and J lost 3 bases, with 14 bases between them. The CDR3 has 15 residues. Germline V gene data show CDR1 as MDHEN and CDR2 as SYDVKM. This CDR3 is CASSTDWGHYNEQFF. Written as DNA, the CDR3 is TGTGCCAGCAGTACTGACTGGGGCCACTACAATGAGCAGTTCTTC.